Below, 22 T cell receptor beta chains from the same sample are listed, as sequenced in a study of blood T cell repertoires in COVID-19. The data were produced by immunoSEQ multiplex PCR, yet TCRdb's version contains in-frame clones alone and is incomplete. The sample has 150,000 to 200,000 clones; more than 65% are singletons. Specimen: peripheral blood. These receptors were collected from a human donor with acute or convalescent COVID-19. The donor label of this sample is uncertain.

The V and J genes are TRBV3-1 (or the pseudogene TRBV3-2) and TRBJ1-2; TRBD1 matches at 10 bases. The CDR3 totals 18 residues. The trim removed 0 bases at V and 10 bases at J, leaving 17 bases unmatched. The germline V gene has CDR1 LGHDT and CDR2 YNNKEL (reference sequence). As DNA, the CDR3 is TGTGCCAGCAGCCAAGACCTTGGGACAGGGGCTGGGCCTCCCCTCTACACCTTC. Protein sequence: CASSQDLGTGAGPPLYTF.

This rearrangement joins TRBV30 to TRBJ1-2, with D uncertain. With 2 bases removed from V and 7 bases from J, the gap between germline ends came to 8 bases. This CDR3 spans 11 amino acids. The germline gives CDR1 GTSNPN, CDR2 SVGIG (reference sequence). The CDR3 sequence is CAWSPSAGYTF. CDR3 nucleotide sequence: TGTGCCTGGAGTCCCAGCGCTGGCTACACCTTC.

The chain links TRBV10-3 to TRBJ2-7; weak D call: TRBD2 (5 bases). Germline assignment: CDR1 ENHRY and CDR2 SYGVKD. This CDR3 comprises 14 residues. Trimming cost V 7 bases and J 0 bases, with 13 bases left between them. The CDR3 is CAITASTSSYEQYF. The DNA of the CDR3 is TGTGCCATCACCGCTAGCACGAGCTCCTACGAGCAGTACTTC.

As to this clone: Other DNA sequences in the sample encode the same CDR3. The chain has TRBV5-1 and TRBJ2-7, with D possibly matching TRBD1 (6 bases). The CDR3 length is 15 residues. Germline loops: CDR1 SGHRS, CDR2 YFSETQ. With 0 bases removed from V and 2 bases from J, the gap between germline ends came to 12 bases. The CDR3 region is CASSLVGGGPYEQYF. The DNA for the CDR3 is TGCGCCAGCAGCTTGGTTGGGGGCGGCCCCTACGAGCAGTACTTC.

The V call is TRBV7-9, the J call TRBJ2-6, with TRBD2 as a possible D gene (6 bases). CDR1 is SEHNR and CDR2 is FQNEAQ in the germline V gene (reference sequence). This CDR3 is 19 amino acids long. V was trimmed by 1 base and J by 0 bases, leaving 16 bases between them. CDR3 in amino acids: CASSLGSEGSHSGANVLTF. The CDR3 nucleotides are TGTGCCAGCAGCTTAGGGTCGGAGGGGTCACACTCTGGGGCCAACGTCCTGACTTTC. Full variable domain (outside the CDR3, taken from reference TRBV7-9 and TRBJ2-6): DTGVSQNPRHKITKRGQNVTFRCDPISEHNRLYWYRQTLGQGPEFLTYFQNEAQLEKSRLLSDRFSAERPKGSFSTLEIQRTEQGDSAMYLCASSLGSEGSHSGANVLTFGAGSRLTVL.

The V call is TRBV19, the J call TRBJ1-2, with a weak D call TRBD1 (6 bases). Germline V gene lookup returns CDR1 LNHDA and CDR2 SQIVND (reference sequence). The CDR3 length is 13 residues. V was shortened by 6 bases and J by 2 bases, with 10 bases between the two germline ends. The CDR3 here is CASRLTGNYGYTF. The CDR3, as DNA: TGTGCCAGTAGGTTAACAGGGAACTATGGCTACACCTTC. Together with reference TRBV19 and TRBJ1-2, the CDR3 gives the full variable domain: DGGITQSPKYLFRKEGQNVTLSCEQNLNHDAMYWYRQDPGQGLRLIYYSQIVNDFQKGDIAEGYSVSREKKESFPLTVTSAQKNPTAFYLCASRLTGNYGYTFGSGTRLTVV.

The CDR3 region has the DNA TGTGCCAGCAGAAAAAGCACAGCAACTAATGAAAAACTGTTTTTT. It is translated as CASRKSTATNEKLFF. The V gene is TRBV6-5, the J gene TRBJ1-4, with D uncertain. There are 15 residues in the CDR3. V lost 6 bases, J lost 0 bases, and 11 bases lay in between. Germline V CDR1 and CDR2: MNHEY, SVGAGI.

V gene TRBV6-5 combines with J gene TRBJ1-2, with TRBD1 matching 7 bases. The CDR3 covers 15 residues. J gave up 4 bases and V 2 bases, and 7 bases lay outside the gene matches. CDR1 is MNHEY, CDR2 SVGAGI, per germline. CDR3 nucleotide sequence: TGTGCCAGCAGTTACCGAATGGACAGGAGCTATGGCTACACCTTC. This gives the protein CASSYRMDRSYGYTF.

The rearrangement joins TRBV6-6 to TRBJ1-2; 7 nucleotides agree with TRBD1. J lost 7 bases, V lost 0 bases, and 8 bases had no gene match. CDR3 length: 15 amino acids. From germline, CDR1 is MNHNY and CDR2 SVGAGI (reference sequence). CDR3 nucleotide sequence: TGTGCCAGCAGTTACTCGAATCTAGGGGGCAGTGGCTACACCTTC. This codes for CASSYSNLGGSGYTF.

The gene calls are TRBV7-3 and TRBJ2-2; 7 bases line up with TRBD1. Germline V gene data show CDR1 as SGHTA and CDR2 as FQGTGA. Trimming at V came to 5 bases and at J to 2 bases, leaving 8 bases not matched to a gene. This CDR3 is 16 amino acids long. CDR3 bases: TGTGCCAGCAGCCAAGTTAGGGGGCGAAACACCGGGGAGCTGTTTTTT. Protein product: CASSQVRGRNTGELFF.

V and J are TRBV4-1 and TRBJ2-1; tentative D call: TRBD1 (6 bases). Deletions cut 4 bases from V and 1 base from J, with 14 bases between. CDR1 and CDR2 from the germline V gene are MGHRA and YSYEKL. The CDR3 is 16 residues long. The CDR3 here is CASSRGRDTSYNEQFF. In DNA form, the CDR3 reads TGCGCCAGCAGCCGGGGACGGGACACATCCTACAATGAGCAGTTCTTC.

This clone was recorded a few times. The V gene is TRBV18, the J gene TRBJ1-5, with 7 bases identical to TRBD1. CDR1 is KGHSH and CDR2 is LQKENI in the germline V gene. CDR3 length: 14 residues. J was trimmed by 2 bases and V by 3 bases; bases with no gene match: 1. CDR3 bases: TGTGCCAGCTCACCGGGGACAGGCAATCAGCCCCAGCATTTT. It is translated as CASSPGTGNQPQHF.

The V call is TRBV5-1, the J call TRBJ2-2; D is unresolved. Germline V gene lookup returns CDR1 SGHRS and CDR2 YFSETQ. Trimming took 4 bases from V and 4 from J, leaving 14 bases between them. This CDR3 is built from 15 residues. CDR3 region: CASSPLEMFTGELFF. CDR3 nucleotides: TGCGCCAGCAGCCCCCTAGAGATGTTCACCGGGGAGCTGTTTTTT.

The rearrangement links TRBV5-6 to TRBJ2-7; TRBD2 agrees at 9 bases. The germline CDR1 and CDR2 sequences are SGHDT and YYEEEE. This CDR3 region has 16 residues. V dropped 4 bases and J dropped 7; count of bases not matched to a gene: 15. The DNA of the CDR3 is TGTGCCAGCAGCGCACCTAGACTAGCGGCGCGCGGAGAGCAGTACTTC. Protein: CASSAPRLAARGEQYF. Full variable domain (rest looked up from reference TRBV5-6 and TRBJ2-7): DAGVTQSPTHLIKTRGQQVTLRCSPKSGHDTVSWYQQALGQGPQFIFQYYEEEERQRGNFPDRFSGHQFPNYSSELNVNALLLGDSALYLCASSAPRLAARGEQYFGPGTRLTVT.

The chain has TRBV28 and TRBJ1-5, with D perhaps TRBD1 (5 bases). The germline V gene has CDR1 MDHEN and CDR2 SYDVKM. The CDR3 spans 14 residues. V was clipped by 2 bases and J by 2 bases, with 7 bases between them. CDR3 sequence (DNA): TGTGCCAGCAGTTTAGGCAGGGGCAATCAGCCCCAGCATTTT. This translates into CASSLGRGNQPQHF.

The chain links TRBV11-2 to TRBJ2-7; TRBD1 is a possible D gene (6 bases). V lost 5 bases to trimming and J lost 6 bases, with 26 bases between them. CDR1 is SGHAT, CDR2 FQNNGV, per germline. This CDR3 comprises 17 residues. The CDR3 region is CASSLSLSRTAPVEQYF. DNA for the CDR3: TGTGCCAGCAGCCTATCGCTATCGCGGACAGCCCCTGTCGAGCAGTACTTC.

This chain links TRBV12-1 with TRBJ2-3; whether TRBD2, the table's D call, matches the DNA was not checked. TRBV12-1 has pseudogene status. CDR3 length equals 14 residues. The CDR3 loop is CASSFGGGPDTQYF. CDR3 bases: TGTGCCAGCAGCTTTGGGGGGGGCCCAGATACGCAGTATTTT.

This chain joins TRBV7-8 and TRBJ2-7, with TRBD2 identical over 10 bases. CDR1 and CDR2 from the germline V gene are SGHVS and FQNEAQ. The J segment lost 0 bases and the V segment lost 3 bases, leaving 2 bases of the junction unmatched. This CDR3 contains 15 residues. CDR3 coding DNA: TGTGCCAGCAGCTTCGGGACTAGCGTCTCCTACGAGCAGTACTTC. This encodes CASSFGTSVSYEQYF.

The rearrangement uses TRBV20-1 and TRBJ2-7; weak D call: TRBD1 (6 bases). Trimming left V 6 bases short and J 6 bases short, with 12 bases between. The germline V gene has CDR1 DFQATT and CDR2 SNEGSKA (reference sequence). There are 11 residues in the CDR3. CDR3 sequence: CSALDSFEQYF. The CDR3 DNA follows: TGCAGTGCGTTGGACAGTTTCGAGCAGTACTTC.

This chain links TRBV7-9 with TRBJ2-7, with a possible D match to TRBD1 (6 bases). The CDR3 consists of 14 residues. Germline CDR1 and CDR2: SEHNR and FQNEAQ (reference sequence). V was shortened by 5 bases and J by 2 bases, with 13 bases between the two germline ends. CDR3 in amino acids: CASSAQGRAYEQYF. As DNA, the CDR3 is TGTGCCAGCAGCGCACAGGGCCGCGCCTACGAGCAGTACTTC.

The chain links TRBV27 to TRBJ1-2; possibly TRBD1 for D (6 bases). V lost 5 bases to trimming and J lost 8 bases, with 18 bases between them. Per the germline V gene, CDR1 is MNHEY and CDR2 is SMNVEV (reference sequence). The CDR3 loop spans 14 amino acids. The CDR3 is CASSPSPGTMGYTF. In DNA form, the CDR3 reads TGTGCCAGCAGTCCATCCCCCGGGACAATGGGCTACACCTTC.

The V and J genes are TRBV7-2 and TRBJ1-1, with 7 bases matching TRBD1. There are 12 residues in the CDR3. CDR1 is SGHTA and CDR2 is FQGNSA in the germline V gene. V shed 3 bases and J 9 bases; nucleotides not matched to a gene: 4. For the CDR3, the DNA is TGTGCCAGCAGCTTCCGACAGGGTAAAGCTTTCTTT. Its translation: CASSFRQGKAFF.